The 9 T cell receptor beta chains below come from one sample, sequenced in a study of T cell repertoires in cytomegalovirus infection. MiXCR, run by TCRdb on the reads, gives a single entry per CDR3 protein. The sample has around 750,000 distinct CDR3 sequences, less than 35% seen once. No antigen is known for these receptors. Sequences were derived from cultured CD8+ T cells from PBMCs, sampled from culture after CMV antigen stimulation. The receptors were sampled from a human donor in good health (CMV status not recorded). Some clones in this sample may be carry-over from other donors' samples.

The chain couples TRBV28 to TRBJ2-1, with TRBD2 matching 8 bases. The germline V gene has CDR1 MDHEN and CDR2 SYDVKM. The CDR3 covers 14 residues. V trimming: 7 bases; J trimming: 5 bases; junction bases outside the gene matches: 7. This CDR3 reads CASTRRGVNNEQFF. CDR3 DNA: TGTGCCAGCACAAGGCGGGGGGTAAACAATGAGCAGTTCTTC.

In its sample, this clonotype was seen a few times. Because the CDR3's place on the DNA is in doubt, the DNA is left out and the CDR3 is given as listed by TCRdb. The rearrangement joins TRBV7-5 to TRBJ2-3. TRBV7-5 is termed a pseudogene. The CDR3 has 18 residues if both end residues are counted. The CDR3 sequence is CISVSEADKGPGTDTQYF.

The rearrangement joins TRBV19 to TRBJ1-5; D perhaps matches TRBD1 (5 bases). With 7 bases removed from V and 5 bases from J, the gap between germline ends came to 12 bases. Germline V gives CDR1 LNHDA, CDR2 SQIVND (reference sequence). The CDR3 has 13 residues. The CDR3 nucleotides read TGTGCCAGTACCCAGGGTCTGTATCAGCCCCAGCATTTT. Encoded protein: CASTQGLYQPQHF. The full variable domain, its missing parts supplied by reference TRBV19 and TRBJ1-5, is DGGITQSPKYLFRKEGQNVTLSCEQNLNHDAMYWYRQDPGQGLRLIYYSQIVNDFQKGDIAEGYSVSREKKESFPLTVTSAQKNPTAFYLCASTQGLYQPQHFGDGTRLSIL.

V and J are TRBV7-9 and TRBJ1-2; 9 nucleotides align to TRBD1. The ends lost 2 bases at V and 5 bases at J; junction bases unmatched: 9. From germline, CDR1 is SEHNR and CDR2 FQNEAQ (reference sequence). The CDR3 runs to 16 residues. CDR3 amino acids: CASSLPGTGPQYGYTF. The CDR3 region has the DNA TGTGCCAGCAGCTTACCCGGGACAGGGCCCCAGTATGGCTACACCTTC.

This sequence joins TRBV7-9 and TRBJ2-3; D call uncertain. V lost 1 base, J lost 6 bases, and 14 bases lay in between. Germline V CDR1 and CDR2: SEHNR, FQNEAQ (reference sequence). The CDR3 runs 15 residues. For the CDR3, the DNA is TGTGCCAGCAGCTTAGTCCTCCCCCTGGCGGATACGCAGTATTTT. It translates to CASSLVLPLADTQYF.

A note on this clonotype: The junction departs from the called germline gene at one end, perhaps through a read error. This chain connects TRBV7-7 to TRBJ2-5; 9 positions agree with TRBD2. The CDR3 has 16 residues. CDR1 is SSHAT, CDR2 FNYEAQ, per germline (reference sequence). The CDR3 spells CASSQSIAGERETQYF. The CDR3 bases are TGTGCTAGCAGCCAATCCATAGCGGGGGAGCGAGAGACCCAGTACTTC.

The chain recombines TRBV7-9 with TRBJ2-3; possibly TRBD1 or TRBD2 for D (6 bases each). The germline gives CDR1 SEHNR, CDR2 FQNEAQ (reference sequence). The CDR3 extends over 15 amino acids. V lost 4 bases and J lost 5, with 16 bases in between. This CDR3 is CASSSRTVRGDTQYF. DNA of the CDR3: TGTGCCAGCAGCTCGCGGACAGTGCGGGGAGATACGCAGTATTTT.

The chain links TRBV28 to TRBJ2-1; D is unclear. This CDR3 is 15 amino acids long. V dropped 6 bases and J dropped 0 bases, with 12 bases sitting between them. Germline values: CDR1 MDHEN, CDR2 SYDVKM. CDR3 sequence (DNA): TGTGCCAGCAGCTCGCCTAGGAGCTCCTACAATGAGCAGTTCTTC. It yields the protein CASSSPRSSYNEQFF. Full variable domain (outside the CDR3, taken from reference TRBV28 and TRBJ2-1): DVKVTQSSRYLVKRTGEKVFLECVQDMDHENMFWYRQDPGLGLRLIYFSYDVKMKEKGDIPEGYSVSREKKERFSLILESASTNQTSMYLCASSSPRSSYNEQFFGPGTRLTVL.

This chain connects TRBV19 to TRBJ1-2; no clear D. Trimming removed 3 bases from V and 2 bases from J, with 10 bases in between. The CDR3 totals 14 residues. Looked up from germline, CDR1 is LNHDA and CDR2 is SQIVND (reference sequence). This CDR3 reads CASSIAEMNYGYTF. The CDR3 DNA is TGTGCCAGTAGTATCGCAGAAATGAACTATGGCTACACCTTC.